A single sample gave rise to the 29 T cell receptor beta chains below, sequenced in a study of response to subunit inactivated influenza vaccine. TCRdb re-derived calls from the RT-PCR reads in MiXCR, one entry per CDR3 protein. The sample has around 490,000 distinct CDR3 sequences, 6% to 9% seen once. Specimen: PBMCs from blood, collected around 2 years after vaccination. The receptors stem from a man aged 50-75 years who received an inactivated influenza vaccine.

This clonotype was seen a few times. This rearrangement joins TRBV11-2 to TRBJ2-1; D unresolved. Germline V CDR1 and CDR2: SGHAT, FQNNGV. The CDR3 covers 13 residues. V shed 4 bases and J shed 15 bases, with 19 bases lying between them. In DNA form, the CDR3 reads TGTGCCAGCAGCTCCGTACTTTCACCCTCAAGGTTCTTC. Translated: CASSSVLSPSRFF.

This clonotype occurred a few times. This chain connects TRBV12-3 or TRBV12-4 to TRBJ1-1; tentative D call: TRBD1 (5 bases). Deletions cut 2 bases from V and 0 bases from J, with 16 bases between. The CDR3 sequence is 17 residues long. This CDR3 is CASSLFGRVLMNTEAFF. In DNA, the CDR3 is TGTGCCAGCAGTTTATTCGGCAGGGTCCTTATGAACACTGAAGCTTTCTTT.

The chain uses TRBV6-2 or TRBV6-3 and TRBJ2-7, with 9 bases that match TRBD1. This CDR3 is 15 amino acids long. Germline loops: CDR1 MNHEY, CDR2 SVGEGT. V gave up 6 bases and J gave up 3 bases; unmatched junction bases: 9. CDR3 sequence reads: CASSSGTGSYYEQYF. CDR3 DNA sequence: TGTGCCAGCAGCTCCGGGACAGGGTCCTACTACGAGCAGTACTTC.

This clonotype was found many times. The chain joins TRBV11-2 to TRBJ1-5; D call uncertain. The germline CDR1 and CDR2 sequences are SGHAT and FQNNGV. V lost 4 bases, J lost 0 bases, and 13 bases lay in between. The CDR3 sequence is 16 residues long. Here the CDR3 reads CASSWHRGNSNQPQHF. The CDR3 DNA reads TGTGCCAGCAGCTGGCACCGAGGTAATAGCAATCAGCCCCAGCATTTT.

This clonotype was seen more than once but under ten times. The J gene is TRBJ2-7, the V gene TRBV25-1, with no clear D. There are 14 residues in the CDR3. Germline assignment: CDR1 MGHDK and CDR2 SYGVNS. Between the trimmed V and J ends, which lost 0 bases and 7 bases, there was a span of 13 bases. The CDR3 region is CASSEYMWGREQYF. The DNA for the CDR3 is TGTGCCAGCAGTGAATATATGTGGGGTCGGGAGCAGTACTTC.

This clonotype was seen ten or more times. The chain couples TRBV7-8 to TRBJ1-5, with unresolved D. The CDR3 contains 15 residues. V lost 5 bases and J 4 bases, leaving 15 bases between the germline ends. Germline lookup yields CDR1 SGHVS and CDR2 FQNEAQ. DNA of the CDR3: TGTGCCAGCAGCAAAGATAGGGTTGGGAATCAGCCCCAGCATTTT. It codes for CASSKDRVGNQPQHF.

This clonotype was seen a few times. The V call is TRBV20-1, the J call TRBJ2-3; D possibly corresponds to TRBD2 (6 bases). Trimming took off 3 bases at V and 7 bases at J, with 11 bases between the two ends. CDR3 length: 12 residues. Per germline, CDR1 DFQATT and CDR2 SNEGSKA (reference sequence). The CDR3 is CSARGLEYTQYF. The DNA for the CDR3 is TGCAGTGCTAGGGGACTGGAGTATACGCAGTATTTT.

This clonotype was counted between two and nine times. The gene calls are TRBV19 and TRBJ2-7; D remains ambiguous. Germline lookup yields CDR1 LNHDA and CDR2 SQIVND (reference sequence). The CDR3 has 12 amino acids. Trimming took 2 bases from V and 7 from J, leaving 9 bases between them. The CDR3 DNA reads as TGTGCCAGTAGTATATTTGGGATGGAGCAGTACTTC. Translated, it gives CASSIFGMEQYF.

The chain has TRBV18 and TRBJ1-5, with D possibly TRBD1 on 6 matching bases. V was clipped by 8 bases and J by 0 bases, with 8 bases between them. This CDR3 contains 13 residues. Germline CDR1 reads KGHSH; CDR2 reads LQKENI. For the CDR3, the DNA is TGTGCCAGCCGGACAGCTAGCAATCAGCCCCAGCATTTT. Protein sequence: CASRTASNQPQHF.

This chain links TRBV12-3 or TRBV12-4 with TRBJ2-5, with D perhaps TRBD2 (6 bases). V was trimmed by 2 bases and J by 4 bases, leaving 14 bases between them. This CDR3 spans 15 amino acids. The CDR3 sequence: CASSLHGGARETQYF. CDR3 sequence (DNA): TGTGCCAGCAGTTTACACGGAGGGGCAAGAGAGACCCAGTACTTC.

The table lists this clonotype with a few counts. The DNA of the CDR3 is TGTGCCACCAGTGGTGGGACTAGCGGGAGAGGAGATACGCAGTATTTT. This codes for CATSGGTSGRGDTQYF. This chain uses TRBV24-1 with TRBJ2-3; TRBD2 matches 14 bases. The J segment lost 5 bases and the V segment lost 5 bases, leaving 5 bases of the junction unmatched. This CDR3 region has 16 residues. From germline, CDR1 is KGHDR and CDR2 SFDVKD.

This clonotype has only a few counts. The chain combines TRBV10-3 with TRBJ2-2, with 8 bases fitting TRBD1. CDR1 and CDR2 from the germline V gene are ENHRY and SYGVKD. With V trimmed by 2 bases and J by 6 bases, 5 bases remained unmatched. The CDR3 extends over 15 amino acids. The CDR3 loop is CAISEETGVAGELFF. CDR3 in DNA: TGTGCCATCAGTGAGGAGACAGGGGTGGCCGGGGAGCTGTTTTTT.

This clonotype turned up a few times. The chain combines TRBV5-1 with TRBJ2-5, with 7 bases identical to TRBD2. The V and J ends lost 3 bases and 2 bases, in that order; junction bases with no gene match: 7. The germline V gene encodes CDR1 SGHRS and CDR2 YFSETQ. The CDR3 length is 15 residues. For the CDR3, the DNA is TGCGCCAGCAGCTGGGGAGGGTCGCCGCAAGAGACCCAGTACTTC. Translating it yields CASSWGGSPQETQYF. The full variable domain, completed using reference TRBV5-1 and TRBJ2-5, is KAGVTQTPRYLIKTRGQQVTLSCSPISGHRSVSWYQQTPGQGLQFLFEYFSETQRNKGNFPGRFSGRQFSNSRSEMNVSTLELGDSALYLCASSWGGSPQETQYFGPGTRLLVL.

This clonotype has at least ten counts. The chain has TRBV20-1 and TRBJ2-3, with 9 bases matching TRBD2. The germline gives CDR1 DFQATT, CDR2 SNEGSKA (reference sequence). The length of the CDR3 is 13 residues. V was clipped by 3 bases and J by 12 bases; unmatched bases: 10. The CDR3 DNA follows: TGCAGTGCTAGCTCGAGCGGGAGGTCCCCCCAGTATTTT. This codes for CSASSSGRSPQYF.

This clonotype was seen a few times. V usage is TRBV25-1 and J usage is TRBJ2-2, with TRBD1 matching over 11 bases. This CDR3 region has 16 residues. V shed 11 bases and J 4 bases; nucleotides not matched to a gene: 12. Germline V gene lookup returns CDR1 MGHDK and CDR2 SYGVNS. CDR3 coding DNA: TGTGCCTCAAGTGTGGGCGGGACAGGGGGCACCGGGGAGCTGTTTTTT. Its protein is CASSVGGTGGTGELFF.

This chain uses TRBV7-9 with TRBJ2-3; the D is unclear. The V and J ends lost 6 bases and 3 bases respectively, with 16 bases between them. Germline-derived CDR1 and CDR2 are SEHNR and FQNEAQ (reference sequence). The CDR3 is 15 amino acids. CDR3: CASRASRIRTDTQYF. The CDR3 DNA reads as TGTGCCAGCAGGGCTTCGCGGATTCGGACAGATACGCAGTATTTT.

The rearrangement uses TRBV12-3 or TRBV12-4 and TRBJ2-1; 10 bases map to TRBD2. The J segment lost 4 bases and the V segment lost 6 bases, leaving 12 bases of the junction unmatched. The CDR3 consists of 17 residues. The DNA of the CDR3 is TGTGCCAGCAGCCAAAATAGCGGGGGGTCCAAATACAATGAGCAGTTCTTC. Translated: CASSQNSGGSKYNEQFF.

This clonotype showed up many times. The rearrangement links TRBV20-1 to TRBJ2-5, with TRBD2 identical over 12 bases. Trimming cost V 1 base and J 0 bases; bases outside gene matches: 9. The V gene's germline CDR1 is DFQATT and CDR2 SNEGSKA (reference sequence). There are 18 residues in the CDR3. The CDR3 DNA sequence: TGCAGTGCTAGAGCGCGGACTAGCGGGGTAGTCTACCAAGAGACCCAGTACTTC. It specifies CSARARTSGVVYQETQYF.

This clonotype was recorded at least ten times. V usage is TRBV20-1 and J usage is TRBJ1-2; D is undetermined. V dropped 1 base and J dropped 3 bases, with 9 bases sitting between them. The CDR3 consists of 13 residues. CDR1 is DFQATT, CDR2 SNEGSKA, per germline (reference sequence). The CDR3 DNA follows: TGCAGTGCTAGAGGGGCTCCAGACTATGGCTACACCTTC. It specifies CSARGAPDYGYTF.

This clonotype was found a few times. The gene calls are TRBV9 and TRBJ2-1, with D possibly TRBD2 on 6 matching bases. With 4 bases removed from V and 5 bases from J, the gap between germline ends came to 19 bases. The length of the CDR3 is 16 residues. Germline V gene data show CDR1 as SGDLS and CDR2 as YYNGEE. DNA of the CDR3: TGTGCCAGCAGCACCCCGACCCAGGCGGGAAACAATGAGCAGTTCTTC. It encodes CASSTPTQAGNNEQFF.

This clonotype was counted between two and nine times. CDR3 amino acids: CASSFRTGMTGELFF. The CDR3 bases are TGTGCCAGCAGCTTTCGGACAGGGATGACCGGGGAGCTGTTTTTT. This rearrangement joins TRBV7-2 to TRBJ2-2; 8 bases are shared with TRBD1. V dropped 3 bases and J dropped 5; count of bases not matched to a gene: 5. This CDR3 spans 15 amino acids. Germline values: CDR1 SGHTA, CDR2 FQGNSA.

This clonotype has only one observation. Here the CDR3 omits its conserved ending phenylalanine or tryptophan, so a read error is the likely source. This chain joins TRBV7-8 and TRBJ2-7, with 8 bases fitting TRBD1. The V gene's germline CDR1 is SGHVS and CDR2 FQNEAQ. The CDR3 loop spans 14 amino acids. J lost 2 bases, V lost 6 bases, and 6 bases had no gene match. The CDR3 reads CASRNGQGPYEQYS. In nucleotides, the CDR3 is TGTGCCAGCAGGAACGGACAGGGACCCTACGAGCAGTACTCC.

The sample holds a few counts of this clonotype. The rearrangement links TRBV21-1 to TRBJ1-3. TRBV21-1 is given as a pseudogene. The CDR3 sequence is 16 residues long. The CDR3 reads CASSKAGRASGNTIYF. The CDR3 nucleotides are TGTGCCAGCAGCAAAGCAGGCAGAGCCTCTGGAAACACCATATATTTT.

This clonotype was recorded a few times. The chain recombines TRBV7-8 with TRBJ2-1; 8 bases are a match to TRBD1. Per germline, CDR1 SGHVS and CDR2 FQNEAQ. V dropped 7 bases and J dropped 9; count of bases not matched to a gene: 11. The CDR3 has 14 residues. Here the CDR3 DNA reads TGTGCCAGCACCGGACAGGGAAGAGGGGGTGAGCAGTTCTTC. Translated, it gives CASTGQGRGGEQFF.

This clonotype has just a few counts. This rearrangement joins TRBV11-2 to TRBJ1-1; D gene unclear. Germline V CDR1 and CDR2: SGHAT, FQNNGV. The CDR3 sequence is 17 residues long. The V gene lost 1 base and the J gene lost 4 bases, with 19 bases spanning the gap. CDR3 nucleotide sequence: TGTGCCAGCAGCTTAGCCCCCCGGGGTCCCCTTGGCACTGAAGCTTTCTTT. This translates into CASSLAPRGPLGTEAFF. Full variable domain (rest looked up from reference TRBV11-2 and TRBJ1-1): EAGVAQSPRYKIIEKRQSVAFWCNPISGHATLYWYQQILGQGPKLLIQFQNNGVVDDSQLPKDRFSAERLKGVDSTLKIQPAKLEDSAVYLCASSLAPRGPLGTEAFFGQGTRLTVV.

This clonotype has only a few counts. The CDR3 loop reads CSARRGTNYEQYF. The CDR3 bases are TGCAGTGCTAGACGCGGGACAAACTACGAGCAGTACTTC. This rearrangement joins TRBV20-1 to TRBJ2-7; D is possibly TRBD1 or TRBD2 (6 bases each). V was pared by 2 bases and J by 3 bases, with 11 bases between. CDR1 is DFQATT and CDR2 is SNEGSKA in the germline V gene (reference sequence). This CDR3 region has 13 residues.

This clonotype was seen only a few times. The CDR3: CAISDSRLAGRTITGELFF. The CDR3 nucleotides are TGTGCCATCAGCGACTCCCGACTAGCGGGAAGGACGATCACCGGGGAGCTGTTTTTT. This sequence joins TRBV10-3 and TRBJ2-2; 11 bases are shared with TRBD2. V was pared by 6 bases and J by 4 bases, with 16 bases of the junction left unmatched. This CDR3 contains 19 residues. Germline V CDR1 and CDR2: ENHRY, SYGVKD.

There are many counts of this clonotype. V and J are TRBV7-2 and TRBJ1-1; 7 bases are shared with TRBD1. V trimming: 5 bases; J trimming: 0 bases; junction bases outside the gene matches: 6. Germline CDR1 and CDR2: SGHTA and FQGNSA. This CDR3 region has 15 residues. The DNA for the CDR3 is TGTGCCAGCAGCGACTACAGGGGACTGAACACTGAAGCTTTCTTT. It codes for CASSDYRGLNTEAFF.

The V call is TRBV28, the J call TRBJ2-7; D possibly corresponds to TRBD1 (5 bases). Germline lookup yields CDR1 MDHEN and CDR2 SYDVKM. The CDR3 sequence is 12 residues long. The germline V and J ends were trimmed by 6 bases and 6 bases, with 12 bases remaining between them. The CDR3 DNA reads as TGTGCCAGCAGCCCGGACATTTTCGAGCAGTACTTC. This encodes CASSPDIFEQYF.